The 2 T cell receptor beta chains below come from one sample, sequenced in a study of PD-1 blockade in classical Hodgkin lymphoma. Every patient relapsed after autologous stem cell transplantation, and brentuximab vedotin exposure varied. Generated by immunoSEQ multiplex PCR, the TCRdb table keeps only in-frame clones and is missing some. The profile covers about 150,000 clones, with about four fifths appearing a single time and roughly 9.2% taken by the ten largest. The sequencing here drew on peripheral blood mononuclear cells (PBMCs), taken before the second cycle of nivolumab. All receptors come from a human donor with classical Hodgkin lymphoma.

The rearrangement links TRBV27 to TRBJ2-1; the D is unclear. V was trimmed by 4 bases and J by 0 bases, leaving 10 bases between them. Germline loops: CDR1 MNHEY, CDR2 SMNVEV (reference sequence). CDR3 length equals 15 residues. The CDR3 nucleotides read TGTGCCAGCAGTTGGACGGAAAGCTCCTACAATGAGCAGTTCTTC. It specifies CASSWTESSYNEQFF.

The rearrangement joins TRBV7-2 to TRBJ1-5, with 10 bases matching TRBD1. Per germline, CDR1 SGHTA and CDR2 FQGNSA. This CDR3 has 15 amino acids. The V segment lost 1 base and the J segment 11 bases; nucleotides outside the gene matches: 8. CDR3 loop: CASSLDPGTGAAQHF. CDR3 DNA: TGTGCCAGCAGCTTAGACCCCGGGACAGGGGCAGCCCAGCATTTT.